Following are 29 T cell receptor beta chains from one sample sequenced in a study of prognosis after radiotherapy for stage I lung cancer. The genomic DNA TCR beta CDR3 region underwent two rounds of multiplex PCR. First-round PCR employed TRBV- and TRBJ-specific primers for each gene. TCRdb reanalysed the multiplex PCR reads using MiXCR and keeps one entry per CDR3 protein. In the table there are tens of thousands of distinct CDR3 sequences, around 24% of which are singletons. Sequencing was performed on PBMCs, taken before or after stereotactic body radiation therapy (not recorded which). The receptors were sampled from a donor over 45 with non-small cell lung cancer.

This clonotype is medium-sized (0.01 to 0.1%) within its sample. The chain couples TRBV6-1 to TRBJ1-5, with TRBD1 as a possible D gene (5 bases). The CDR3 spans 15 residues. CDR1 MNHNS and CDR2 SASEGT come from the germline V gene. Between the trimmed V and J ends, which lost 6 bases and 0 bases, there was a span of 12 bases. CDR3 sequence reads: CASSGAFDSNQPQHF. In nucleotides, the CDR3 is TGTGCCAGCAGCGGGGCCTTCGATAGCAATCAGCCCCAGCATTTT.

The chain links TRBV19 to TRBJ2-7; possible D gene TRBD2, 5 bases. V lost 7 bases, J lost 6 bases, and 13 bases lay in between. This CDR3 region has 12 residues. Germline V gives CDR1 LNHDA, CDR2 SQIVND (reference sequence). The DNA for the CDR3 is TGTGCCAGTATTAGGCCCGCGGGCGAGCAGTACTTC. It yields the protein CASIRPAGEQYF.

J is TRBJ2-7 and V is TRBV5-1; D might be TRBD2 (5 bases). Trimming took 0 bases from V and 11 from J, leaving 18 bases between them. Per the germline V gene, CDR1 is SGHRS and CDR2 is YFSETQ. This CDR3 comprises 14 residues. The DNA for the CDR3 is TGCGCCAGCAGCTTGGCCTTCAGCCTAGCCGAAGAGTACTTC. Its translation is CASSLAFSLAEEYF.

About this clonotype itself: The junction departs from germline at one end; a sequencing error may be responsible. The rearrangement uses TRBV12-3 or TRBV12-4 and TRBJ1-2; D is perhaps TRBD1 (5 bases). CDR3 length: 12 residues. CDR3 region: CARSLGRDGYTF. CDR3 nucleotides: TGTGCCAGGAGTTTGGGCAGGGATGGCTACACCTTC.

This clonotype was observed at least ten times. The chain links TRBV19 to TRBJ2-7; D is undetermined. Germline V lookup: CDR1 LNHDA, CDR2 SQIVND (reference sequence). Trimming pared 6 bases from V and 5 bases from J, leaving 14 bases between. This CDR3 has 13 amino acids. This CDR3 reads CASRDAPWDEQYF. CDR3 sequence (DNA): TGTGCCAGTAGAGATGCACCCTGGGACGAGCAGTACTTC.

Worth noting for this clonotype: This may arise from a read error, as a much more abundant clone is one base away. This chain joins TRBV29-1 and TRBJ2-3, with D possibly being TRBD2 (6 bases). There are 16 residues in the CDR3. Germline values: CDR1 SQVTM, CDR2 ANQGSEA. The CDR3 bases are TGCAGAGGCCTCCGGCGGGGCGGAACTAGCACAGATACGCAGTATTTT. Encoded protein: CRGLRRGGTSTDTQYF.

In this sample, this clonotype turned up many times. V usage is TRBV7-6 and J usage is TRBJ2-1; D may be TRBD2 (6 bases). Deletions cut 9 bases from V and 3 bases from J, with 9 bases between. CDR1 SGHVS and CDR2 FNYEAQ come from the germline V gene. The CDR3 has 12 residues. CDR3 region: CASSGNYNEQFF. The CDR3 DNA follows: TGTGCCAGTAGCGGCAACTACAATGAGCAGTTCTTC.

This clonotype came up many times. This rearrangement joins TRBV20-1 to TRBJ1-1, with D possibly TRBD1 on 6 matching bases. CDR1 and CDR2 (germline): DFQATT, SNEGSKA (reference sequence). This CDR3 is built from 14 residues. V lost 3 bases and J 3 bases, leaving 14 bases between the germline ends. CDR3 in DNA: TGCAGTGCTAGGAGCACAGGGCGGGACACTGAAGCTTTCTTT. Amino acid sequence: CSARSTGRDTEAFF.

This clonotype was observed a few times. As the CDR3 is not closed by the conserved phenylalanine or tryptophan, this likely results from a read error. The chain is built from TRBV19 and TRBJ1-4; 10 nucleotides line up with TRBD1. V lost 3 bases to trimming and J lost 7 bases; unmatched junction nucleotides: 5. CDR3 length: 15 amino acids. Germline CDR1 LNHDA, CDR2 SQIVND (reference sequence). The CDR3 protein is CASSMGDRGLEKLFL. The CDR3 nucleotides are TGTGCCAGTAGTATGGGGGACAGGGGCCTTGAAAAACTGTTTCTT.

This clonotype was picked up many times. The rearrangement uses TRBV5-6 and TRBJ1-6; no firm D call. CDR1 and CDR2 from the germline V gene are SGHDT and YYEEEE. The CDR3 runs to 15 residues. Trimming removed 0 bases from V and 2 bases from J, with 6 bases in between. The CDR3 DNA reads TGTGCCAGCAGCTTGGAAAGCACCTATAATTCACCCCTCCACTTT. This gives the protein CASSLESTYNSPLHF. Full variable domain (missing parts from reference TRBV5-6 and TRBJ1-6): DAGVTQSPTHLIKTRGQQVTLRCSPKSGHDTVSWYQQALGQGPQFIFQYYEEEERQRGNFPDRFSGHQFPNYSSELNVNALLLGDSALYLCASSLESTYNSPLHFGNGTRLTVT.

In its sample, this clonotype is medium-sized. The rearrangement uses TRBV20-1 and TRBJ2-7; no clear D gene. V was shortened by 4 bases and J by 11 bases, with 18 bases between the two germline ends. The CDR3 is made up of 12 amino acids. The V gene's germline CDR1 is DFQATT and CDR2 SNEGSKA (reference sequence). CDR3 residues: CSAKGSSALEYF. In nucleotides, the CDR3 is TGCAGTGCTAAGGGATCGTCGGCCCTAGAGTACTTC.

This clonotype was counted many times. The V gene is TRBV28, the J gene TRBJ1-1; D is perhaps TRBD1 (6 bases). Germline CDR1 reads MDHEN; CDR2 reads SYDVKM. V was clipped by 5 bases and J by 11 bases, with 15 bases between them. The CDR3 sequence is 12 residues long. CDR3 loop: CASSLQGFAAFF. The DNA for the CDR3 is TGTGCCAGCAGTCTCCAGGGGTTTGCGGCTTTCTTT.

As to this clonotype: Given a far larger clone just one base away, this is likely a sequencing read error. This chain uses TRBV6-2 or TRBV6-3 with TRBJ2-5; D gene unclear. The better agreement between TRBJ2-1 and the DNA end casts doubt on the J call. The CDR3 extends over 13 amino acids. Germline CDR1 MNHEY, CDR2 SVGEGT. The CDR3: CTSSSTVDNEQFF. Here the CDR3 DNA reads TGTACCAGCAGTTCCACAGTAGACAATGAGCAGTTCTTC.

This clonotype was recorded many times. The V gene is TRBV12-3 or TRBV12-4, the J gene TRBJ2-2; no clear D. V lost 3 bases to trimming and J lost 0 bases, with 8 bases between them. This CDR3 has 15 residues. The CDR3 region has the DNA TGTGCCAGCAGTTTCGGACCGGCGAACACCGGGGAGCTGTTTTTT. This codes for CASSFGPANTGELFF.

This clonotype has at least ten counts. The chain combines TRBV19 with TRBJ2-5, with D perhaps given as TRBD1 or TRBD2 (6 bases each). The germline V gene has CDR1 LNHDA and CDR2 SQIVND (reference sequence). Trimming took 6 bases from V and 2 from J, leaving 19 bases between them. The CDR3 is made up of 16 amino acids. Here the CDR3 DNA reads TGTGCCAGTAGCGGACCAGGGGACTCCTTTCAAGAGACCCAGTACTTC. Translated: CASSGPGDSFQETQYF.

This clonotype was found many times. The chain has TRBV7-6 and TRBJ2-1; either TRBD1 or TRBD2 may fit D (5 bases each). CDR3 size: 15 residues. Trimming cost V 3 bases and J 2 bases, with 11 bases left between them. Germline V gene sequence: CDR1 SGHVS, CDR2 FNYEAQ. This CDR3 reads CASSLAPGPYNEQFF. DNA of the CDR3: TGTGCCAGCAGCTTGGCTCCGGGGCCCTACAATGAGCAGTTCTTC. The full variable domain, completed using reference TRBV7-6 and TRBJ2-1, is GAGVSQSPRYKVTKRGQDVALRCDPISGHVSLYWYRQALGQGPEFLTYFNYEAQQDKSGLPNDRFSAERPEGSISTLTIQRTEQRDSAMYRCASSLAPGPYNEQFFGPGTRLTVL.

At least ten counts were recorded for this clonotype. The chain links TRBV28 to TRBJ1-5; no firm D call. Germline V gene lookup returns CDR1 MDHEN and CDR2 SYDVKM. Deletions cut 6 bases from V and 5 bases from J, with 5 bases between. The CDR3 totals 11 residues. CDR3 sequence (DNA): TGTGCCAGCAGGAGCGATCAGCCCCAGCATTTT. Translating it yields CASRSDQPQHF.

The sample holds many counts of this clonotype. The chain uses TRBV10-3 and TRBJ1-5, with 8 bases that match TRBD1. CDR1 is ENHRY, CDR2 SYGVKD, per germline. The CDR3 totals 18 residues. J lost 2 bases, V lost 3 bases, and 12 bases had no gene match. The CDR3 reads CAISEGQGGSMGNQPQHF. The CDR3 nucleotides are TGTGCCATCAGTGAAGGACAGGGTGGTTCCATGGGCAATCAGCCCCAGCATTTT.

This clonotype is classed as medium-sized. The chain carries TRBV5-1 and TRBJ2-7; D gene unclear. Germline assignment: CDR1 SGHRS and CDR2 YFSETQ. Trimming left V 1 base short and J 2 bases short, with 10 bases between. The CDR3 contains 14 residues. This chain's CDR3 is CASSLSQLAYEQYF. CDR3 coding DNA: TGCGCCAGCAGCTTGAGTCAGCTTGCCTACGAGCAGTACTTC.

The genes are TRBV6-1 and TRBJ2-5, with 8 positions matching TRBD1. The CDR3 covers 14 residues. Germline trimming cut 4 bases from V and 4 bases from J; bases unmatched to any gene: 5. Per germline, CDR1 MNHNS and CDR2 SASEGT. CDR3 in DNA: TGTGCCAGCAGTGTGCACAGGGGGAGAGAGACCCAGTACTTC. Its protein product is CASSVHRGRETQYF.

By proportion, this clonotype is medium-sized. The CDR3 sequence is CASSDGGGSGNYGYTF. CDR3 nucleotides: TGTGCCAGCAGTGACGGAGGCGGGTCTGGGAACTATGGCTACACCTTC. The chain employs TRBV6-1 and TRBJ1-2; no firm D call. The CDR3 length is 16 residues. CDR1 and CDR2 from the germline V gene are MNHNS and SASEGT. Trimming removed 3 bases from V and 2 bases from J, with 16 bases in between.

This clonotype was recorded many times. The chain uses TRBV10-2 and TRBJ1-1, with 7 bases lining up with TRBD1. V lost 7 bases to trimming and J lost 0 bases; unmatched junction nucleotides: 5. The CDR3 length is 14 residues. Germline CDR1 WSHSY, CDR2 SAAADI. This CDR3 is CASNQDRLNTEAFF. CDR3 bases: TGCGCCAGCAATCAGGACAGGCTGAACACTGAAGCTTTCTTT.

This clonotype was picked up many times. The chain links TRBV30 to TRBJ2-2; 7 nucleotides align to TRBD1. The CDR3 sequence is 15 residues long. Germline assignment: CDR1 GTSNPN and CDR2 SVGIG (reference sequence). The ends lost 4 bases at V and 3 bases at J; junction bases unmatched: 8. The CDR3 reads CAWNSGQVYTGELFF. DNA for the CDR3: TGTGCCTGGAATTCTGGACAGGTTTACACCGGGGAGCTGTTTTTT.

This clonotype was recorded many times. The V call is TRBV10-2, the J call TRBJ1-1; 10 bases fit TRBD1. Germline V gene sequence: CDR1 WSHSY, CDR2 SAAADI. Trimming cost V 7 bases and J 0 bases; bases outside gene matches: 5. The CDR3 is made up of 15 amino acids. The CDR3 sequence is CASTGTGALNTEAFF. The CDR3 DNA reads as TGCGCCAGCACAGGGACAGGGGCGTTGAACACTGAAGCTTTCTTT.

This clonotype showed up just once. The chain uses TRBV2 and TRBJ2-3, with a possible D match to TRBD2 (6 bases). This CDR3 is 15 amino acids long. With 7 bases removed from V and 7 bases from J, the gap between germline ends came to 21 bases. CDR1 and CDR2 (germline): SNHLY, FYNNEI. CDR3 bases: TGTGCCAGCAATCCGGGTATCGGGAGTGCATATACGCAGTATTTT. The encoded protein is CASNPGIGSAYTQYF.

This clonotype was counted at least ten times. The chain employs TRBV6-2 or TRBV6-3 and TRBJ1-1; D unclear. Looked up from germline, CDR1 is MNHEY and CDR2 is SVGEGT. Trimming removed 0 bases at V and 0 bases at J, with 11 bases between. The CDR3 runs to 16 residues. CDR3 bases: TGTGCCAGCAGTTACTCTCTGGGCAGGATGAACACTGAAGCTTTCTTT. The encoded protein is CASSYSLGRMNTEAFF.

This clonotype showed up many times. This rearrangement joins TRBV20-1 to TRBJ1-5, with D possibly TRBD1 on 6 matching bases. V lost 6 bases and J 1 base, leaving 19 bases between the germline ends. Germline V gene sequence: CDR1 DFQATT, CDR2 SNEGSKA (reference sequence). This CDR3 region has 16 residues. The CDR3 bases are TGCAGTGCCCGACCCCTGGGGGCCGCCAGCAATCAGCCCCAGCATTTT. Protein: CSARPLGAASNQPQHF.

In the case of this clonotype: This clone may be a read error of a much larger clone one base away. CDR3 region: CASSHHAADLREDQPQHF. The DNA for the CDR3 is TGTGCCAGCAGTCACCATGCCGCGGACCTGAGGGAAGATCAGCCCCAGCATTTT. The chain links TRBV6-2 or TRBV6-3 to TRBJ1-5; D remains ambiguous. Trimming pared 5 bases from V and 5 bases from J, leaving 25 bases between. There are 18 residues in the CDR3. CDR1 and CDR2 (germline): MNHEY, SVGEGT.

There are many counts of this clonotype. The chain links TRBV30 to TRBJ1-2; 8 bases line up with TRBD1. The length of the CDR3 is 17 residues. Germline CDR1 GTSNPN, CDR2 SVGIG (reference sequence). V trimming: 2 bases; J trimming: 4 bases; junction bases outside the gene matches: 15. CDR3 amino acids: CAWSPSSWGQDRYGYTF. In DNA form, the CDR3 reads TGTGCCTGGAGTCCCTCTTCATGGGGACAGGACCGCTATGGCTACACCTTC. Drawing the rest from reference TRBV30 and TRBJ1-2, the complete variable domain is SQTIHQWPATLVQPVGSPLSLECTVEGTSNPNLYWYRQAAGRGLQLLFYSVGIGQISSEVPQNLSASRPQDRQFILSSKKLLLSDSGFYLCAWSPSSWGQDRYGYTFGSGTRLTVV.